This T cell receptor beta chain was found in a study of T cells in Graves' hyperthyroidism and ophthalmopathy. General observations from the study: The model predicted ophthalmopathy a median around 6 months before onset.

V was clipped by 2 bases and J by 4 bases, with 11 bases between them. This CDR3 has 14 residues. CDR1 GTSNPN and CDR2 SVGIG come from the germline V gene (reference sequence). Template material for amplifying TCR beta CDR3 regions consisted of RNA transcripts. The HTBI primer set was used in a first-round RT-PCR of the TCR CDR3. TCRdb recomputed calls from the multiplex PCR reads with MiXCR, one row per CDR3 protein. The data contain some 530,000 distinct CDR3 sequences, about 22% of them singletons. Comments on this clonotype: Its matching antigen is unknown. A clone one base away is much larger, so this may be a read error.

The study excluded patients with uncontrolled infection, other autoimmune disease, pregnancy or lactation. The sample consisted of blood. The clonotype comes from a woman in her 70s with Graves' ophthalmopathy. The chain is built from TRBV30 and TRBJ1-4; D is possibly TRBD1 (5 bases). CDR3 coding DNA: TGTGCCTGGAGTCCGGGACGGGGTAATGAAAAACTGTTTTTT. Translating gives CAWSPGRGNEKLFF.